This T cell receptor beta chain was sequenced for a study of cytomegalovirus exposure and HLA in healthy donors. Study findings and constraints: The authors later linked a missense DCLRE1C variant to TCR beta V- and J-gene trimming. According to an earlier analysis, most TCR beta V segments yielded productive rearrangements about 90% or about 30% of the time. No immune exposure information besides CMV serostatus was available.

A multiplex PCR was run with 60 Vbeta primers and 13 Jbeta primers. Some clones are missing from TCRdb's copy, which holds only in-frame ones; the method was immunoSEQ multiplex PCR. There are 100,000 or so clones in the sample; around 75% occur only once, and 6% to 8% lies in the top ten. V was shortened by 6 bases and J by 7 bases, with 13 bases between the two germline ends. The CDR3 length is 12 residues. Germline CDR1 reads SQVTM; CDR2 reads ANQGSEA. A remark on this clone: What it recognizes is unknown.

Sequencing was performed on PBMCs. The source of this sequence is a man aged 30 to 45 in good health and CMV-seropositive. The chain uses TRBV29-1 and TRBJ1-5; D possibly corresponds to TRBD1 (5 bases). Written as DNA, the CDR3 is TGCAGCGTCCAGGGTGCAGACCAGCCCCAGCATTTT. Amino acids: CSVQGADQPQHF.